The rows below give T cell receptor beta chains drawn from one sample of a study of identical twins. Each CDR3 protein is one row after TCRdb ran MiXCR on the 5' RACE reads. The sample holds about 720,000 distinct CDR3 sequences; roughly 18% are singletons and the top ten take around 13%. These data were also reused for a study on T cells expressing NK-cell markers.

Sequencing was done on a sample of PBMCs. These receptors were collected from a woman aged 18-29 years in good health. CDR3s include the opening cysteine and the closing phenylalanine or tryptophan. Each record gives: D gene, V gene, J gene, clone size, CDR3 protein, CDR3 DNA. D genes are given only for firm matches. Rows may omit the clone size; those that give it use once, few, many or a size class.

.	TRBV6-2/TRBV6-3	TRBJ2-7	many	CASSYRGRSYEQYF	TGTGCCAGCAGTTACAGGGGAAGGTCCTACGAGCAGTACTTC
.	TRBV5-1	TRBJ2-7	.	CASSLGDGTFSYEQYF	TGCGCCAGCAGCTTGGGGGACGGCACGTTCTCCTACGAGCAGTACTTC
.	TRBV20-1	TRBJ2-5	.	CSARGRAETQYF	TGCAGTGCTAGAGGCCGGGCGGAGACCCAGTACTTC
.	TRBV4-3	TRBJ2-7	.	CASSQDWPGIHYEQYF	TGCGCCAGCAGCCAAGATTGGCCAGGGATACACTACGAGCAGTACTTC
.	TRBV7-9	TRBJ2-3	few	CASSSLTSGSTDTQYF	TGTGCCAGCAGCTCCCTTACGAGCGGGAGCACAGATACGCAGTATTTT
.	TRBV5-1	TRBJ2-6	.	CASSLDPGHGANVLTF	TGCGCCAGCAGCTTGGATCCAGGGCATGGGGCCAACGTCCTGACTTTC
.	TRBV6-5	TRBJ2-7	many	CASRRQGEQYF	TGTGCCAGCAGACGACAAGGAGAGCAGTACTTC
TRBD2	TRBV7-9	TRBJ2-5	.	CASSRDGSGGGETQYF	TGTGCCAGCAGCCGCGATGGTAGCGGGGGCGGGGAGACCCAGTACTTC
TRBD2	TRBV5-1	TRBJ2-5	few	CASSLDLGAGDGWETQYF	TGCGCCAGCAGCTTGGATCTGGGCGCGGGAGATGGTTGGGAGACCCAGTACTTC
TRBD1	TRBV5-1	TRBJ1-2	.	CASSRDSHGDGYTF	TGCGCCAGCAGCCGGGACAGCCATGGGGATGGCTACACCTTC
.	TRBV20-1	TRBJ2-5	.	CSAKLSEIQETQYF	TGCAGTGCTAAGCTCAGCGAGATACAAGAGACCCAGTACTTC
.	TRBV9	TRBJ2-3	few	CASSVGAGSTDTQYF	TGTGCCAGCAGCGTAGGCGCGGGGAGCACAGATACGCAGTATTTT
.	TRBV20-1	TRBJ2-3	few	CSALLEGKRDTQYF	TGCAGTGCTTTACTAGAGGGTAAACGAGATACGCAGTATTTT
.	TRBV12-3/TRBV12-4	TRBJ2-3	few	CASRAGRDTQYF	TGTGCCAGCAGGGCAGGGAGAGATACGCAGTATTTT
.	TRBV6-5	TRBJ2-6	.	CASSYSPAISSGANVLTF	TGTGCCAGCAGTTACTCGCCGGCGATCAGCTCTGGGGCCAACGTCCTGACTTTC
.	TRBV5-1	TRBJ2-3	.	CASSLAQYLDTQYF	TGCGCCAGCAGCTTGGCCCAATACCTGGATACGCAGTATTTT
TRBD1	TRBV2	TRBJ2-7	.	CASHGQVKNEQYF	TGTGCCAGCCACGGACAGGTAAAGAACGAGCAGTACTTC
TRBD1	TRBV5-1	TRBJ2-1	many	CASSFRGPLYNEQFF	TGCGCCAGCAGCTTTAGGGGGCCCCTGTACAATGAGCAGTTCTTC
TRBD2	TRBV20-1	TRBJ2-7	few	CSATSGSGSYEQYF	TGCAGTGCTACTAGCGGTTCAGGTTCCTACGAGCAGTACTTC
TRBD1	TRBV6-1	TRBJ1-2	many	CASSTLQGATGYTF	TGTGCCAGCAGTACCTTACAGGGGGCCACTGGCTACACCTTC
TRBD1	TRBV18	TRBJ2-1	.	CASSSQQGRRPFF	TGTGCCAGCTCATCCCAACAGGGGCGAAGGCCGTTCTTC
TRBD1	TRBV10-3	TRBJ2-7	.	CAIRAQGQGDPYEQYF	TGTGCCATCAGGGCCCAAGGACAGGGTGACCCCTACGAGCAGTACTTC
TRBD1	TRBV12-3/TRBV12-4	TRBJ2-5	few	CASSPGQVGGETQYF	TGTGCCAGCAGTCCGGGACAGGTGGGGGGAGAGACCCAGTACTTC
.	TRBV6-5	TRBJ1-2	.	CASSYSISRSGGYTF	TGTGCCAGCAGTTACTCGATAAGTCGGAGTGGAGGCTACACCTTC
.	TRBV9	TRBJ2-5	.	CASSVVSEAARETQYF	TGTGCCAGCAGCGTAGTTAGCGAGGCAGCCCGGGAGACCCAGTACTTC
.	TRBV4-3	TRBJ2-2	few	CASSQAYRATGELFF	TGCGCCAGCAGCCAAGCGTACAGGGCCACCGGGGAGCTGTTTTTT
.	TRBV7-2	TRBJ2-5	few	CASSLRELRLGTQYF	TGTGCCAGCAGCCTCCGGGAACTTCGCTTGGGGACCCAGTACTTC
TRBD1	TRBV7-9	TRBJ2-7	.	CASSFGQGEAYEQYF	TGTGCCAGCAGCTTCGGACAGGGTGAGGCCTACGAGCAGTACTTC
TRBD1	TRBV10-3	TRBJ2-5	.	CAAGQGLETQYF	TGTGCCGCGGGACAGGGGCTAGAGACCCAGTACTTC
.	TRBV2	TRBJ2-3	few	CASSAMGNTQYF	TGTGCCAGCAGTGCGATGGGGAATACGCAGTATTTT
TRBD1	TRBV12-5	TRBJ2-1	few	CASGLVGQALNEQFF	TGTGCTAGTGGTTTGGTTGGACAGGCACTTAATGAGCAGTTCTTC
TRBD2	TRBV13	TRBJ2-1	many	CASSFGAGAYNEQFF	TGTGCCAGCAGCTTTGGCGCGGGGGCCTACAATGAGCAGTTCTTC
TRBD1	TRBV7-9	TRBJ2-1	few	CASSKAGGSVREQFF	TGTGCCAGCAGCAAAGCAGGGGGTTCCGTTCGGGAGCAGTTCTTC
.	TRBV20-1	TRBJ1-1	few	CSALAKGNTEAFF	TGCAGTGCTCTTGCAAAGGGGAACACTGAAGCTTTCTTT
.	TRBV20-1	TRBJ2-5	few	CSASSATGETQYF	TGCAGTGCTAGTTCGGCTACAGGGGAGACCCAGTACTTC
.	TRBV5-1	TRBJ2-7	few	CASSSGQIYEQYF	TGCGCCAGCAGCTCTGGACAGATATACGAGCAGTACTTC
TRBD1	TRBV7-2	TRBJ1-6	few	CASSLARDRTSPLHF	TGTGCCAGCAGCTTAGCCCGGGACAGGACTTCACCCCTCCACTTT
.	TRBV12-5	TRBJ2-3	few	CASGLRFTDTQYF	TGTGCTAGTGGTTTACGGTTCACAGATACGCAGTATTTT
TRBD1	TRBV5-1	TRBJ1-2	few	CASSQGQSLNYGYTF	TGCGCCAGCAGTCAGGGACAGTCCCTTAACTATGGCTACACCTTC
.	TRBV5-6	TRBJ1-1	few	CASSSEGGRTEAFF	TGTGCCAGCAGCTCGGAGGGGGGCCGCACTGAAGCTTTCTTT
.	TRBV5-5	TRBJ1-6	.	CASSSTGFYSPLHF	TGTGCCAGCAGCTCGACCGGATTCTATTCACCCCTCCACTTT
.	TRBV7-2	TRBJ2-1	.	CASSLAQIYNEQFF	TGTGCCAGCAGCTTAGCCCAAATTTACAATGAGCAGTTCTTC
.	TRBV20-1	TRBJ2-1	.	CCARDLSAVSSYNEQFF	TGCTGTGCTAGAGATCTGTCAGCGGTCAGCTCCTACAATGAGCAGTTCTTC
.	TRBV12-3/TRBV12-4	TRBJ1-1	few	CASSLAQGGWNPEAFF	TGTGCCAGCAGTTTAGCGCAAGGGGGATGGAACCCTGAAGCTTTCTTT
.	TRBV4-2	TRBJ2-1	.	CASSQENEQFF	TGTGCCAGCAGCCAAGAAAATGAGCAGTTCTTC
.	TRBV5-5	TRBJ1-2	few	CASSLATAEGRGYTF	TGTGCCAGCAGCTTGGCAACTGCGGAGGGACGTGGCTACACCTTC
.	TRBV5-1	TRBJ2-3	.	CASSSGFSGVDTQYF	TGCGCCAGCAGCTCGGGCTTTTCGGGGGTAGATACGCAGTATTTT
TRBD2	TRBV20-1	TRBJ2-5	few	CSAFIAGRETQYF	TGCAGTGCTTTCATAGCGGGTCGTGAGACCCAGTACTTC
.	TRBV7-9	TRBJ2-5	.	CASSPLDGGAHQETQYF	TGTGCCAGCAGCCCCCTCGATGGGGGAGCCCACCAAGAGACCCAGTACTTC
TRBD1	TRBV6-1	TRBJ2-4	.	CASSHAGTVRQVGDIQYF	TGTGCCAGCAGCCACGCAGGGACAGTTAGGCAGGTGGGGGACATTCAGTACTTC
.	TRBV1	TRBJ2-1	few	CTSRPGTRSYNEQFF	TGCACCAGCAGACCCGGGACTAGGAGCTACAATGAGCAGTTCTTC
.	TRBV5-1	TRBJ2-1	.	CASSPNELRMHNEQFF	TGCGCCAGCAGCCCCAACGAGTTACGGATGCACAATGAGCAGTTCTTC
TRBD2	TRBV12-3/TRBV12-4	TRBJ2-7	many	CASTLSASGAYEQYF	TGTGCCAGCACCCTCTCAGCTAGCGGTGCCTACGAGCAGTACTTC